This T cell receptor (beta chain) was sequenced for a study of blood T cell repertoires in COVID-19. Across the study: Acute and convalescent COVID-19 samples came from the United States, Italy and Spain. The cDNA or gDNA used as material had been derived from T cells, B-cell-depleted T cells, or PBMCs.

The CDR3 is 13 residues long. CDR1 and CDR2 from the germline V gene are MNHEY and SVGAGI. Trimming took 6 bases from V and 5 from J, leaving 10 bases between them. The authors' processing: It was from reference gene primer amplification that nucleated cell counts were estimated. The repertoire was sequenced with immunoSEQ multiplex PCR; TCRdb's copy has only in-frame clones and lacks some. V and J calls and clone size are given by that table; D and trimming were obtained from the DNA. The sample records about 260,000 clones, approximately 86% being singletons. The clonotype originates from a young man with active or convalescent COVID-19. The sample consisted of peripheral blood. The rearrangement uses TRBV6-5 and TRBJ1-4; D not resolved. CDR3 coding DNA: TGTGCCAGCAGGCCGGTGATAAATGAAAAACTGTTTTTT. It codes for CASRPVINEKLFF.